This TCR beta chain was recorded in a study of beta chain features in type 1 diabetes (dated by TCRdb to between 2018 and 2020). In the study overall: No differences in mean age, gender distribution, total cell number or subset yield were found between patients and healthy donors. A total of 85 million to 110 million sorted cells were examined across all samples, and RNA yield correlated strongly with the number of cells per subset. The study compared TCRB repertoires of sorted circulating CD4+ T cell subsets between recently diagnosed type 1 diabetes patients and matched healthy donors. Naive and central memory subsets were obtained from all 30 or so donors, but regulatory and stem cell-like memory subsets were isolated from only 8 patients and roughly eight healthy donors. Overall study results and their limits: Type 1 diabetes patients showed a moderate but significant shortening of TCRB CDR3 length in all four CD4+ subsets. Only small numbers of individuals were included in the HLA sub-analyses, which left unresolved whether HLA type had any influence on TCRB rearrangement. At VDJ recombination sites, type 1 diabetes patients had fewer insertions and more deleted nucleotides, which implies abnormalities in thymic rearrangement. Sequencing cDNA rather than genomic DNA could over-represent highly expressing activated cells, although activation and CD3 levels did not differ between groups. Naive, central memory and regulatory TCRB repertoires appeared to be more alike among patients than among healthy donors. Shorter templates might be favored by PCR, yet because patient and control samples were amplified and corrected together, any such skew would affect both groups equally.

All of the isolated RNA was reverse transcribed with the High Capacity cDNA Reverse Transcription Kit, so expressed TCRB transcripts were sequenced. Deep immunoSEQ sequencing was performed on naive, central memory and regulatory T cell samples, with an average of around 3.4 million total reads per sample. After sorted cells were lysed in RLT buffer, RNA was extracted with DNase-treated RNeasy Micro or Mini kits, with the choice depending on cell number. To prevent cross-contamination, each cell subset was processed individually, whereas patient and healthy donor samples were processed jointly. The immunoSEQ multiplex PCR was used to amplify TCRB sequences from cDNA, yielding 87-bp fragments that span the CDR3 region. Sequencing of the amplicons was performed on the Illumina HiSeq platform. The authors processed their data as follows. Synthetic template baselines were used to correct PCR bias computationally, reads within Hamming distance 2 were collapsed together, and singletons that could not be merged were discarded. By aligning reads against IMGT, V, D and J genes, CDR3 length, and insertions or deletions at six rearrangement sites were assigned. Clonotype counts were normalized to sorted cell number within each subset before computing true diversity and Gini coefficients with the tcR R package. The overlap coefficient, calculated on TCRB nucleotide sequences, was used to measure repertoire sharing. Out-of-frame TCRB sequences from naive cells were analyzed as a proxy for the pre-selection repertoire. Held by TCRdb, this immuneACCESS table contains in-frame sequences only and omits some clones. Under half of the omission traces to an unresolved V gene where checked; the cause of the rest is unknown. That table gives V, J and clone size, and the DNA gave D and trimming. A total of 600,000 to 700,000 clones appear in this sample, around an eighth of them only once. The ten largest clones take up about 0.02% of the sample.

About this clone itself: What this receptor recognizes is not known. Base qualities are not recorded, but no much larger clone differs from it by a single base.

Each donor gave one peripheral blood draw, averaging about 120 mL, which was collected into heparinised tubes. Naive, central memory, regulatory and stem cell-like memory CD4+ T cells were sorted on a BD FACSAria II using a panel including CD45RO, CCR7, CD25, CD127, CD95 and CD27. All sorted populations exceeded 95% purity. Right away, PBMCs were isolated by Lymphoprep density gradient centrifugation and were stained directly, with no culture step. To minimize batch effects, samples were stained and sorted in pairs, one healthy donor with one patient per experiment. The sample comprised naive CD4+ T cells from blood. Read against the paper, the sample's cell subset or site label means: true naive CD4+ T cells. The TCR was taken from a man in his late teens or twenties with type 1 diabetes.

The DNA sequence is as follows: TGCGCCAGCAGCTTGGTTGGCCTAACGGGGGCTGAAGCTTTCTTT. Protein translation: CASSLVGLTGAEAFF. The rearrangement combines TRBV5-1 with TRBJ1-1; TRBD1 is perhaps the D gene, given 5 matching bases. The CDR3, from cysteine to phenylalanine, totals 15 residues. Left in the record is the CDR3 DNA by itself, 45 bases read in frame from the first base. Deletion took 0 bases off V and 6 bases off J, with a span of 15 bases between the germline ends. CDR1 is given as SGHRS and CDR2 as YFSETQ, both from the germline V gene.